Following are 15 T cell receptor beta chains from one sample sequenced in a study of patients and donors after allogeneic stem cell transplantation. TCRdb reprocessed the RT-PCR reads with MiXCR, giving one entry per CDR3 protein. The table shows tens of thousands of distinct CDR3 sequences, with around 49% occurring only once. The sample comprised blood, either unsorted or a sorted T cell fraction (not recorded which). Source of these receptors: a human donor who was either an allogeneic HSCT recipient or a stem cell or donor lymphocyte infusion donor (not recorded which). It is not recorded whose cells these are; they may come from a transplant donor.

The chain employs TRBV7-9 and TRBJ2-7; the match to TRBD1 covers 9 bases. CDR1 is SEHNR and CDR2 is FQNEAQ in the germline V gene (reference sequence). V shed 6 bases and J 2 bases; nucleotides not matched to a gene: 11. This CDR3 comprises 16 residues. This CDR3 is CASSFTPGQGTYEQYF. Here the CDR3 DNA reads TGTGCCAGCAGTTTTACCCCGGGACAGGGAACCTACGAGCAGTACTTC.

V and J are TRBV2 and TRBJ2-1; TRBD1 matches at 7 bases. Germline V gene data show CDR1 as SNHLY and CDR2 as FYNNEI. After removal of 8 bases from V and 8 bases from J, the junction contained 9 bases not matched to a gene. The CDR3 length is 13 residues. CDR3 loop: CASDRQGFHEQFF. CDR3 DNA: TGTGCCAGCGATCGACAGGGCTTTCATGAGCAGTTCTTC.

This clonotype was detected only a few times. The genes are TRBV12-3 or TRBV12-4 and TRBJ1-2; TRBD1 might be the D (5 bases). The V and J ends lost 6 bases and 8 bases respectively, with 13 bases between them. The CDR3 runs to 12 residues. CDR3 sequence reads: CASSWAGEGYTF. The CDR3, as DNA: TGTGCCAGCAGCTGGGCGGGGGAAGGCTACACCTTC.

There are a few counts of this clonotype. The chain recombines TRBV12-3 or TRBV12-4 with TRBJ1-5; no clear D. V lost 6 bases, J lost 3 bases, and 15 bases lay in between. The CDR3 runs 15 residues. CDR3 nucleotides: TGTGCCAGCAGCCCCCGGTTAGGATTCAATCAGCCCCAGCATTTT. This codes for CASSPRLGFNQPQHF.

This rearrangement joins TRBV3-1 to TRBJ1-6; 8 bases agree with TRBD1. Germline V CDR1 and CDR2: LGHDT, YNNKEL (reference sequence). With V trimmed by 1 base and J by 7 bases, 3 bases remained unmatched. The CDR3 loop spans 15 amino acids. This chain's CDR3 is CASSQGDRRNSPLHF. CDR3 DNA sequence: TGTGCCAGCAGCCAAGGGGACAGGCGAAATTCACCCCTCCACTTT.

The CDR3 region is CAISDLDPPVQPQHF. The CDR3 DNA is TGTGCCATCAGTGATCTGGACCCCCCGGTTCAGCCCCAGCATTTT. The rearrangement links TRBV10-3 to TRBJ1-5; D remains ambiguous. Germline CDR1 reads ENHRY; CDR2 reads SYGVKD. The germline V and J ends were trimmed by 3 bases and 6 bases, with 15 bases remaining between them. This CDR3 has 15 amino acids.

The rearrangement links TRBV10-3 to TRBJ1-5; 10 nucleotides align to TRBD1. The V gene's germline CDR1 is ENHRY and CDR2 SYGVKD. The CDR3 sequence is 14 residues long. V gave up 6 bases and J gave up 6 bases; unmatched junction bases: 5. CDR3 sequence reads: CAIRDGQGVQPQHF. CDR3 DNA: TGTGCCATCAGGGATGGACAGGGGGTTCAGCCCCAGCATTTT.

This clonotype was seen more than once but under ten times. The rearrangement links TRBV4-2 to TRBJ1-4; 8 nucleotides align to TRBD1. Germline CDR1 reads LGHNA; CDR2 reads YNFKEQ. Trimming at V came to 4 bases and at J to 5 bases, leaving 9 bases not matched to a gene. The CDR3 sequence is 16 residues long. CDR3: CASSRTGPPTNEKLFF. The CDR3 nucleotides read TGTGCCAGCAGCCGGACAGGGCCGCCTACAAATGAAAAACTGTTTTTT.

V usage is TRBV9 and J usage is TRBJ1-2, with a possible D match to TRBD1 (6 bases). V was shortened by 0 bases and J by 4 bases, with 13 bases between the two germline ends. CDR1 is SGDLS and CDR2 is YYNGEE in the germline V gene. The CDR3 extends over 15 amino acids. As DNA, the CDR3 is TGTGCCAGCAGCGTAGAAGCAGGGGTTGGCTATGGCTACACCTTC. It is translated as CASSVEAGVGYGYTF.

The rearrangement uses TRBV7-9 and TRBJ1-2, with a possible D match to TRBD1 (6 bases). The germline gives CDR1 SEHNR, CDR2 FQNEAQ (reference sequence). This CDR3 has 14 amino acids. V dropped 6 bases and J dropped 4 bases, with 15 bases sitting between them. CDR3 DNA: TGTGCCAGCAGTACAAGGGGGGGCGGCTATGGCTACACCTTC. It yields the protein CASSTRGGGYGYTF.

The CDR3 DNA is TGTGCCAGCAGCTACGCGGGAGCCACTAACTATGGCTACACCTTC. Protein sequence: CASSYAGATNYGYTF. This chain joins TRBV14 and TRBJ1-2; D is undetermined. The germline CDR1 and CDR2 sequences are SGHDN and FVKESK. Deletions cut 5 bases from V and 0 bases from J, with 13 bases between. The CDR3 loop spans 15 amino acids.

This rearrangement joins TRBV12-3 or TRBV12-4 to TRBJ1-2; 7 bases line up with TRBD1. The trim removed 5 bases at V and 6 bases at J, leaving 6 bases unmatched. The CDR3 runs 13 residues. CDR3 protein: CASSPTGDHGYTF. Here the CDR3 DNA reads TGTGCCAGCAGTCCTACAGGGGATCATGGCTACACCTTC.

CDR3 loop: CSGKQGDLREKLFF. The CDR3 DNA is TGCAGTGGCAAACAAGGGGATCTAAGAGAAAAACTGTTTTTT. The chain employs TRBV20-1 and TRBJ1-4; the D gene is possibly TRBD1 (5 bases). Germline values: CDR1 DFQATT, CDR2 SNEGSKA (reference sequence). The CDR3 is 14 residues long. Trimming took off 7 bases at V and 8 bases at J, with 20 bases between the two ends.

The rearrangement links TRBV7-2 to TRBJ1-1; perhaps TRBD1 as D (5 bases). The CDR3 consists of 14 residues. Trimming left V 5 bases short and J 3 bases short, with 13 bases between. From germline, CDR1 is SGHTA and CDR2 FQGNSA. CDR3 in DNA: TGTGCCAGCAGCCCTTTAGGGGCGTACACTGAAGCTTTCTTT. Protein: CASSPLGAYTEAFF.

This sequence joins TRBV9 and TRBJ1-2; 7 positions match TRBD1. V gave up 4 bases and J gave up 2 bases; unmatched junction bases: 11. The length of the CDR3 is 16 residues. In germline, CDR1 is SGDLS, CDR2 YYNGEE. CDR3 DNA sequence: TGTGCCAGCAGCACCTATAGACAGGGAACAAACTATGGCTACACCTTC. Translation: CASSTYRQGTNYGYTF.